This TCR beta chain was captured in a study of Ad26.COV2.S vaccination and SARS-CoV-2 variants. The treatment is: 15 to 20 received Ad26.COV2.S at low or high dose, single or two shots; about 5 received placebo; per-sample allocation not given. On day 63 after the first injection, vaccine and placebo recipients gave samples. This person who donated was an adult of 18-55 years in Boston. TCRdb's table, derived via immunoSEQ multiplex PCR, lists solely in-frame clones and lacks some. The table includes approximately 360,000 clones, 83% detected once. The ends were cut back, 1 base at V and 6 bases at J, with 6 bases in the middle. Germline values: CDR1 MNHEY, CDR2 SVGEGT. This CDR3 region has 13 residues.

The J gene is TRBJ2-2, the V gene TRBV6-2 or TRBV6-3, with D tentatively TRBD2 (6 bases). The receptor was derived from a person aged 18 to 65 who received the Ad26.COV2.S COVID-19 vaccine or a placebo. The sample was peripheral blood, taken in a trial of Ad26.COV2.S vaccine versus placebo. DNA for the CDR3: TGTGCCAGCAGTTACTGGGGGGCCGGGGAGCTGTTTTTT. Amino acids: CASSYWGAGELFF.